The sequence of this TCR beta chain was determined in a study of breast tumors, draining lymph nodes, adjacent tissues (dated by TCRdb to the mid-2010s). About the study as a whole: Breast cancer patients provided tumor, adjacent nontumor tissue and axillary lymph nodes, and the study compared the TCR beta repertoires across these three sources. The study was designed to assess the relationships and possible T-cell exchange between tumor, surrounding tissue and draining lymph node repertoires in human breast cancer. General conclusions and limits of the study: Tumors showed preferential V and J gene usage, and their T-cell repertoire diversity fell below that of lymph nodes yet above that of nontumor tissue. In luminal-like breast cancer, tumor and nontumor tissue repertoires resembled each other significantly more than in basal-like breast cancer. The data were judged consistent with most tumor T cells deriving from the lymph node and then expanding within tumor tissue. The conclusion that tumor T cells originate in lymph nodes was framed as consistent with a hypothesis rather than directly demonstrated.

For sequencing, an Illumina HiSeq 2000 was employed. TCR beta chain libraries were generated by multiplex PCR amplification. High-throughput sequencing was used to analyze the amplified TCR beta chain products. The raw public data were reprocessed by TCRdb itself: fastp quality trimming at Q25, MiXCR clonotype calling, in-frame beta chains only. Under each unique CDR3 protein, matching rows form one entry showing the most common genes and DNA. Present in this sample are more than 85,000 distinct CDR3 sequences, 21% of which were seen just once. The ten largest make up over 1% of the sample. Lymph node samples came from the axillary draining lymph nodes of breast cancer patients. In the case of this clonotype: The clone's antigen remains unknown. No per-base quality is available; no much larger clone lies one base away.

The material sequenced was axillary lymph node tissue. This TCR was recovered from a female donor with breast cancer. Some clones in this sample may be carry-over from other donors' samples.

The DNA is as follows: TGTGCCAGCAGCCAAGAAGTAATGGATCTCTCTGGGGCCAACGTCCTGACTTTC. Its product reads: CASSQEVMDLSGANVLTF. The chain joins TRBV4-2 to TRBJ2-6; no D gene can be assigned with confidence. There are 18 amino acids in the CDR3, from cysteine to phenylalanine inclusive. This entry keeps only the CDR3 DNA: 54 bases, framed from base 1. CDR1 LGHNA and CDR2 YNFKEQ were looked up in the germline V gene. V gives up 0 bases and J gives up 0 bases, and the segment between their germline ends measures 12 bases.